This record concerns one T cell receptor beta chain sequence. Its specificity is unknown. Generated by immunoSEQ multiplex PCR, the TCRdb table keeps only in-frame clones and is missing some. The sample contains 100,000 or so clones, roughly 94% of which appear only once. The record originates from a study of siplizumab effects on memory and regulatory T cells. CDR1 is LNHDA, CDR2 SQIVND, per germline (reference sequence). V shed 5 bases and J 9 bases; nucleotides not matched to a gene: 4. The CDR3 runs to 13 residues. Study-level results: Poor capture below about 10^-5 frequency left most alloreactive clones unmapped to unstimulated subsets. Memory cells seemed less diverse than naive T cells, which also seemed major contributors to the alloresponse. Only a minority of proliferating CD4+ or CD8+ clones had an assignable naive or memory phenotype, with roughly 75-95% lacking one.

The TCR was taken from a human donor in good health. Sequencing was performed on Tregs sorted from blood. The chain links TRBV19 to TRBJ1-6; TRBD1 aligns across 7 bases. CDR3 loop: CASSLDRVSPLHF. The CDR3 nucleotides are TGTGCCAGTAGTCTTGACAGGGTTTCACCCCTCCACTTT. The full variable domain, with the rest looked up from reference TRBV19 and TRBJ1-6, is DGGITQSPKYLFRKEGQNVTLSCEQNLNHDAMYWYRQDPGQGLRLIYYSQIVNDFQKGDIAEGYSVSREKKESFPLTVTSAQKNPTAFYLCASSLDRVSPLHFGNGTRLTVT.